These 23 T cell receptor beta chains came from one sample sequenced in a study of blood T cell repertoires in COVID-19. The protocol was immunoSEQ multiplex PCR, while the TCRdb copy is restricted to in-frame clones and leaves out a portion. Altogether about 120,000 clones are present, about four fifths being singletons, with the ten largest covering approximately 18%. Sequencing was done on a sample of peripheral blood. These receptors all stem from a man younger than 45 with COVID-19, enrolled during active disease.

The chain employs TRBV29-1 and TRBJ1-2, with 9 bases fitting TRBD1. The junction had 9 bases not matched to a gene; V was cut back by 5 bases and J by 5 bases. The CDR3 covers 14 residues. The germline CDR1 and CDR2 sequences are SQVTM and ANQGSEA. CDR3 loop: CSVPDRGSGYGYTF. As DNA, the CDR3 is TGCAGCGTTCCGGACAGGGGTTCGGGTTATGGCTACACCTTC.

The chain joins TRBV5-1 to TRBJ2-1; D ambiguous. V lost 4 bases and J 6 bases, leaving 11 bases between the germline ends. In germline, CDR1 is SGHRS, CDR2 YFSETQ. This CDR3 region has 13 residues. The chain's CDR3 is CASSGLPGNEQFF. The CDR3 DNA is TGCGCCAGCAGCGGGCTCCCTGGCAATGAGCAGTTCTTC.

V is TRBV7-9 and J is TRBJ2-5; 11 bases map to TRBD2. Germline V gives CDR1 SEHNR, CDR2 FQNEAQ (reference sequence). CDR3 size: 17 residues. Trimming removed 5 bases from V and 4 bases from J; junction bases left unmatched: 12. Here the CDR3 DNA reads TGTGCCAGCAGCCCGACAGGGTGGCTAGCGGGGGGAGAGACCCAGTACTTC. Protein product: CASSPTGWLAGGETQYF.

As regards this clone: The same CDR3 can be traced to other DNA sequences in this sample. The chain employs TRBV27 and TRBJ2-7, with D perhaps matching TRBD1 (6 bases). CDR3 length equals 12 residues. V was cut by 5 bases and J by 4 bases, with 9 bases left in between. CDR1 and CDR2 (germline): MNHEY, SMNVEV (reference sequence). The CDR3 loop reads CASSLQGYEQYF. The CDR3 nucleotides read TGTGCCAGCAGTCTACAGGGATACGAGCAGTACTTC.

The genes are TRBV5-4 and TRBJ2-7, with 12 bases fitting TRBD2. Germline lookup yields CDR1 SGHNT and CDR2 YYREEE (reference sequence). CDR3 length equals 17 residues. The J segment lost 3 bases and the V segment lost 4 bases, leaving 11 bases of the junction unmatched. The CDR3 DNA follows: TGTGCCAGCAGCAGGACTAGCGGGATAAATATAAACTACGAGCAGTACTTC. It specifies CASSRTSGININYEQYF.

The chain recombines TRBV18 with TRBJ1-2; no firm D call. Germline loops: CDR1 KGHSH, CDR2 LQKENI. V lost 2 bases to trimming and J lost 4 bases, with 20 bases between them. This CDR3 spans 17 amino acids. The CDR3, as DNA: TGTGCCAGCTCACCAGCAGGAGGTGGCGGCAGCTTCTATGGCTACACCTTC. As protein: CASSPAGGGGSFYGYTF.

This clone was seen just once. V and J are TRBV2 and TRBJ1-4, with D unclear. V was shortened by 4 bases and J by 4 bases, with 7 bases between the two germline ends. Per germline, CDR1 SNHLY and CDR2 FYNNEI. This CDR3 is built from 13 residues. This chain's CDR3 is CASSVQYNEKLFF. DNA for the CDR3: TGTGCCAGCAGTGTTCAGTATAATGAAAAACTGTTTTTT. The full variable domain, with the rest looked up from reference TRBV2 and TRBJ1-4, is EPEVTQTPSHQVTQMGQEVILRCVPISNHLYFYWYRQILGQKVEFLVSFYNNEISEKSEIFDDQFSVERPDGSNFTLKIRSTKLEDSAMYFCASSVQYNEKLFFGSGTQLSVL.

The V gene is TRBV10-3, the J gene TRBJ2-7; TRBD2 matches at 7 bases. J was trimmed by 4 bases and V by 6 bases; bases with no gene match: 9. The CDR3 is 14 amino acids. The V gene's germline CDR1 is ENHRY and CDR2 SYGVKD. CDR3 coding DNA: TGTGCCATCAGGGGCTCCTGGGGGGGGTACGAGCAGTACTTC. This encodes CAIRGSWGGYEQYF.

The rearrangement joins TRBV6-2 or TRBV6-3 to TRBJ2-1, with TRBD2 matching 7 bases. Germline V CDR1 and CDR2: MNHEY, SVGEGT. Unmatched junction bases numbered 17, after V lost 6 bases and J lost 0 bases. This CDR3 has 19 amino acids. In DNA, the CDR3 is TGTGCCAGCAGCTCCGACTCCTCACTAGCGATAAGCTCCTACAATGAGCAGTTCTTC. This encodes CASSSDSSLAISSYNEQFF.

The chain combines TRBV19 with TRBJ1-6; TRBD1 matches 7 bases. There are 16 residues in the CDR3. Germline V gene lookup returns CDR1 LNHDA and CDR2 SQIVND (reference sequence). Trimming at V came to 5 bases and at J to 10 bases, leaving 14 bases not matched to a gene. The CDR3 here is CASSLYPTTGSSPLHF. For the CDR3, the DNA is TGTGCCAGTAGTCTATATCCTACGACAGGGTCGTCACCCCTCCACTTT.

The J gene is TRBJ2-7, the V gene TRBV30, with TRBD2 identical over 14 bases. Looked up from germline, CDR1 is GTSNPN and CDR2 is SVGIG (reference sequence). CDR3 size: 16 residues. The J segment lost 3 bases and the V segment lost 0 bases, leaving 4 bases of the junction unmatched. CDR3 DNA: TGTGCCTGGAGTGTCGGGACTAGCGGGAGATTCTACGAGCAGTACTTC. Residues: CAWSVGTSGRFYEQYF.

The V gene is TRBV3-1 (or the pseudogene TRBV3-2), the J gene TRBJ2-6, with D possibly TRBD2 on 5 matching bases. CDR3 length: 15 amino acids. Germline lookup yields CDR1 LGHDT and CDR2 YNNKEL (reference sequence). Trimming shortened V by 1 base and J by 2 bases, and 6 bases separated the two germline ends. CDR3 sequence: CASSQAGTGANVLTF. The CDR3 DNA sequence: TGTGCCAGCAGCCAAGCGGGAACTGGGGCCAACGTCCTGACTTTC.

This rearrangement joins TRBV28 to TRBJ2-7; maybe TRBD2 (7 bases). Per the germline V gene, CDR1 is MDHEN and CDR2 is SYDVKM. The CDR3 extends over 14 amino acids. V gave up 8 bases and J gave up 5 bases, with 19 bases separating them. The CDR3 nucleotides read TGTGCCAGCGCTAGGGGGGGACCGAGCCACGAGCAGTACTTC. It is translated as CASARGGPSHEQYF.

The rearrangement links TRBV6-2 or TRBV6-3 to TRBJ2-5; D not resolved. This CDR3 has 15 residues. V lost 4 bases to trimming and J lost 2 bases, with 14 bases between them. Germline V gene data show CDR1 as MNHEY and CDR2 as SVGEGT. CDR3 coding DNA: TGTGCCAGCAGTTCCCATGGAATGCGGCAAGAGACCCAGTACTTC. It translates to CASSSHGMRQETQYF.

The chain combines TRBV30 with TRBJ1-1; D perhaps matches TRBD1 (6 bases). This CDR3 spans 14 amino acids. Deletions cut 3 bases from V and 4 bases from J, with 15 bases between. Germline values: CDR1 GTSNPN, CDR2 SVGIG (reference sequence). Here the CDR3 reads CAWRMQGWSTEAFF. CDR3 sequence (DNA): TGTGCCTGGAGAATGCAGGGGTGGTCCACTGAAGCTTTCTTT.

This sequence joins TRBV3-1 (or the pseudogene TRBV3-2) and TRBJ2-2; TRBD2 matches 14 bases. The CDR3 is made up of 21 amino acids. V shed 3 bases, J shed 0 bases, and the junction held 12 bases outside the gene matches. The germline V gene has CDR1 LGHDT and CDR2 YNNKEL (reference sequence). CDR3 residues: CASSHSPRTSGGLTNTGELFF. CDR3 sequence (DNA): TGTGCCAGCAGCCATTCACCCCGGACTAGCGGGGGGCTTACGAACACCGGGGAGCTGTTTTTT.

CDR3 loop: CASNRLAGDKNEQFF. The CDR3, as DNA: TGTGCCAGCAATAGACTAGCGGGAGATAAAAATGAGCAGTTCTTC. The chain has TRBV6-5 and TRBJ2-1; 12 positions match TRBD2. Looked up from germline, CDR1 is MNHEY and CDR2 is SVGAGI. This CDR3 spans 15 amino acids. Losses at the gene ends were 7 bases for V and 7 bases for J; bases not matched to a gene: 8.

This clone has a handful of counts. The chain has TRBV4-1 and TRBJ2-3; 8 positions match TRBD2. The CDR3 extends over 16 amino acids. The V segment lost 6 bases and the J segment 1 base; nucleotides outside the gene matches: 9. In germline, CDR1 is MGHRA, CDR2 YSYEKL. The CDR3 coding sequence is TGCGCCAGCAGATGGGGACGGGAGGGCCGCACAGATACGCAGTATTTT. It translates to CASRWGREGRTDTQYF.

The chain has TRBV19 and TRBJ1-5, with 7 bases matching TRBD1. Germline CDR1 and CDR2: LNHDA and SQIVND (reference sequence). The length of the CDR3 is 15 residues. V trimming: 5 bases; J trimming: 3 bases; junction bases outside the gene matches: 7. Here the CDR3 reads CASSLEGQVNQPQHF. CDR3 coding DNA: TGTGCCAGTAGTTTGGAAGGACAGGTCAATCAGCCCCAGCATTTT.

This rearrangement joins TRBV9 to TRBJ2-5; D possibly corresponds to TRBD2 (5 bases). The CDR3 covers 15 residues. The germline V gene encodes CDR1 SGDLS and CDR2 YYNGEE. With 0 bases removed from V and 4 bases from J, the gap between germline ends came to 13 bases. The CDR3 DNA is TGTGCCAGCAGCGTAGGATCTAGCAACCCAGAGACCCAGTACTTC. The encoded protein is CASSVGSSNPETQYF.

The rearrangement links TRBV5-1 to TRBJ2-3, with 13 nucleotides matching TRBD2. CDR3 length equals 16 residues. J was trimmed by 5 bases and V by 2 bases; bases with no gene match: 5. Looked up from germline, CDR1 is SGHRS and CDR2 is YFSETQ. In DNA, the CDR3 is TGCGCCAGCAGCTTCCTAGGGACTAGCGGGGAAGATACGCAGTATTTT. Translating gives CASSFLGTSGEDTQYF.

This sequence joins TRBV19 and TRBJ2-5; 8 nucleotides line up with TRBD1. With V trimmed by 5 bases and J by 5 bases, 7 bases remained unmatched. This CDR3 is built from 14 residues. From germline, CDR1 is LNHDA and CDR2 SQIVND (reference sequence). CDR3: CASSDGQGGETQYF. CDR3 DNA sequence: TGTGCCAGTAGTGACGGACAGGGAGGCGAGACCCAGTACTTC. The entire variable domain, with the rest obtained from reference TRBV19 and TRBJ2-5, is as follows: DGGITQSPKYLFRKEGQNVTLSCEQNLNHDAMYWYRQDPGQGLRLIYYSQIVNDFQKGDIAEGYSVSREKKESFPLTVTSAQKNPTAFYLCASSDGQGGETQYFGPGTRLLVL.

The CDR3 here is CASSGGGLSGNTIYF. CDR3 nucleotides: TGTGCCAGCAGCGGGGGGGGACTCTCTGGAAACACCATATATTTT. The chain joins TRBV9 to TRBJ1-3; D may be TRBD1 (5 bases). The CDR3 spans 15 residues. V was trimmed by 3 bases and J by 0 bases, leaving 10 bases between them. Germline CDR1 is SGDLS and CDR2 is YYNGEE.